Sequencing of this TCR beta chain was carried out in a study of shared clonotypes between healthy human individuals. Whole-study findings and limits: Naive subsets generally exceeded memory subsets in estimated richness.

A remark on this clone: Its antigen remains unknown.

Donors were healthy HIV-negative adults without recently reported acute infections or vaccinations. Germline CDR1 and CDR2: SGHRS and YFSETQ. There are 13 residues in the CDR3. Germline trimming cut 4 bases from V and 10 bases from J; bases unmatched to any gene: 7. An approximately 200 ng quantity of DNA, tens of thousands of T cell genomes, went into the sorted-subset replicate PCRs. Assay: immunoSEQ multiplex PCR; the TCRdb copy retains only in-frame clones and omits some. The sample has about 640,000 clones, about two thirds seen once. The sequencing sample was made of memory CD4+ T cells sorted from blood. The subset is: CD45RA-negative fraction. The TCR was taken from a woman under 40 in good health. V is TRBV5-1 and J is TRBJ2-1; 8 nucleotides align to TRBD1. As DNA, the CDR3 is TGCGCCAGCAGCAGCGGACAGGGCTTGGAGCAGTTCTTC. This translates into CASSSGQGLEQFF. Supplemented by reference TRBV5-1 and TRBJ2-1, the full variable domain reads KAGVTQTPRYLIKTRGQQVTLSCSPISGHRSVSWYQQTPGQGLQFLFEYFSETQRNKGNFPGRFSGRQFSNSRSEMNVSTLELGDSALYLCASSSGQGLEQFFGPGTRLTVL.